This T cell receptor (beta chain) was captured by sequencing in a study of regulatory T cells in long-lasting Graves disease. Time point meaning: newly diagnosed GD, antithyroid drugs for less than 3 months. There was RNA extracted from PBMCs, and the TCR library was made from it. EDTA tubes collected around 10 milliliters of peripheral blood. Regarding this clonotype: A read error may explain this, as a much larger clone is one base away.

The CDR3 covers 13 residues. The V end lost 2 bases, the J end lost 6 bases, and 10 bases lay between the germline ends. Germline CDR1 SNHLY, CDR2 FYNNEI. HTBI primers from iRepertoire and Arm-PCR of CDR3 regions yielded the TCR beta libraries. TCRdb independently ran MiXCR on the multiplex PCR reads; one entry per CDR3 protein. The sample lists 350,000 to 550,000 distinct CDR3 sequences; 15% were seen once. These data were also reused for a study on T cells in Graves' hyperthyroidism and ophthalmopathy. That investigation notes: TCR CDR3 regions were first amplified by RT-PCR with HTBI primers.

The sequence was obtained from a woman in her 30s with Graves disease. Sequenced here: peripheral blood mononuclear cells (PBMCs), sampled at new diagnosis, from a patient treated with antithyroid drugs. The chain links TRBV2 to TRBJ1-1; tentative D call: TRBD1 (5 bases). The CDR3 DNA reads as TGTGCCAGCAGTGAACGACAGACGGCTGAAGCTTTCTTT. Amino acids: CASSERQTAEAFF.